One and the same sample provided the 13 T cell receptor beta chains below, sequenced in a study of shared clonotypes between healthy human individuals. CD45RO-negative CD8 cells positively selected for CCR7 made up the naive population, which excluded terminally differentiated effector memory CD45RA+ cells. The repertoire was sequenced with immunoSEQ multiplex PCR; TCRdb's copy has only in-frame clones and lacks some. This repertoire shows over 800,000 clones, roughly 92% found once; its top ten account for less than 25%. Source material: naive CD8+ T cells sorted from blood. These receptors were collected from a man in his thirties or forties in good health.

V gene TRBV2 combines with J gene TRBJ1-4; D gene unclear. The CDR3 covers 13 residues. Trimming cost V 4 bases and J 6 bases, with 9 bases left between them. The germline CDR1 and CDR2 sequences are SNHLY and FYNNEI. The DNA of the CDR3 is TGTGCCAGCAGTGTAACCAGTTATGAAAAACTGTTTTTT. This codes for CASSVTSYEKLFF.

The chain combines TRBV7-8 with TRBJ1-1; D unresolved. The CDR3 totals 15 residues. Per germline, CDR1 SGHVS and CDR2 FQNEAQ. Trimming removed 3 bases at V and 2 bases at J, with 13 bases between. CDR3 DNA: TGTGCCAGCAGCTTTTCGTCCCGACGCAACACTGAAGCTTTCTTT. This codes for CASSFSSRRNTEAFF.

About this clone itself: Other DNA sequences within the sample encode an identical CDR3. This chain uses TRBV7-3 with TRBJ2-3, with 12 bases that match TRBD2. Losses at the gene ends were 3 bases for V and 1 base for J; bases not matched to a gene: 2. Germline CDR1 is SGHTA and CDR2 is FQGTGA. The CDR3 runs 16 residues. The CDR3, as DNA: TGTGCCAGCAGCTTGGGACTAGCGGGTGGCACAGATACGCAGTATTTT. Its translation is CASSLGLAGGTDTQYF.

The CDR3 coding sequence is TGCGCCAGCAGCCTGACTAGCGGGGGCTACGAGCAGTACTTC. This translates into CASSLTSGGYEQYF. The genes are TRBV4-1 and TRBJ2-7; 12 nucleotides agree with TRBD2. Germline CDR1 and CDR2: MGHRA and YSYEKL. The CDR3 is 14 residues long. With V trimmed by 4 bases and J by 3 bases, 1 base remained unmatched.

The V and J genes are TRBV2 and TRBJ2-1; D gene unclear. Trimming removed 4 bases at V and 5 bases at J, with 9 bases between. CDR1 SNHLY and CDR2 FYNNEI come from the germline V gene. The CDR3 has 13 residues. The CDR3 DNA reads as TGTGCCAGCAGTGGGTTTGGAAACAATGAGCAGTTCTTC. Translating it yields CASSGFGNNEQFF. Looking up the rest from reference TRBV2 and TRBJ2-1 gives the full variable domain: EPEVTQTPSHQVTQMGQEVILRCVPISNHLYFYWYRQILGQKVEFLVSFYNNEISEKSEIFDDQFSVERPDGSNFTLKIRSTKLEDSAMYFCASSGFGNNEQFFGPGTRLTVL.

The chain has TRBV5-8 and TRBJ2-4; tentative D call: TRBD1 (6 bases). Germline CDR1 is SGHTS and CDR2 is YDEGEE. Trimming took 3 bases from V and 7 from J, leaving 14 bases between them. The CDR3 has 14 amino acids. The CDR3 DNA follows: TGTGCCAGCAGCTCCCTGACAGGATACAACATTCAGTACTTC. Translated: CASSSLTGYNIQYF.

The chain recombines TRBV7-8 with TRBJ2-2; D is possibly TRBD1 (6 bases). The V end lost 0 bases, the J end lost 6 bases, and 23 bases lay between the germline ends. CDR3 length equals 19 residues. In germline, CDR1 is SGHVS, CDR2 FQNEAQ. The CDR3 DNA reads TGTGCCAGCAGCTTAGCTCGACTAACTCAGGGGAGAATTGCCGGGGAGCTGTTTTTT. Amino acids: CASSLARLTQGRIAGELFF. Together with reference TRBV7-8 and TRBJ2-2, the CDR3 gives the full variable domain: GAGVSQSPRYKVAKRGQDVALRCDPISGHVSLFWYQQALGQGPEFLTYFQNEAQLDKSGLPSDRFFAERPEGSVSTLKIQRTQQEDSAVYLCASSLARLTQGRIAGELFFGEGSRLTVL.

V and J are TRBV9 and TRBJ2-1; D not resolved. Germline V gene lookup returns CDR1 SGDLS and CDR2 YYNGEE. V was trimmed by 3 bases and J by 7 bases, leaving 5 bases between them. The CDR3 loop spans 11 amino acids. The CDR3 nucleotides are TGTGCCAGCAGCGCTGCGAATGAGCAGTTCTTC. Amino acid sequence: CASSAANEQFF.

The chain joins TRBV7-9 to TRBJ1-2; perhaps TRBD1 as D (6 bases). Trimming left V 1 base short and J 3 bases short, with 9 bases between. The CDR3 is 14 amino acids. Germline assignment: CDR1 SEHNR and CDR2 FQNEAQ (reference sequence). The CDR3 is CASSLGTVYYGYTF. The CDR3 coding sequence is TGTGCCAGCAGCTTAGGGACAGTCTACTATGGCTACACCTTC.

This clone was recorded only once. This chain links TRBV6-5 with TRBJ2-7; TRBD2 matches 12 bases. The V segment lost 2 bases and the J segment 5 bases; nucleotides outside the gene matches: 4. This CDR3 is 15 amino acids long. CDR1 is MNHEY, CDR2 SVGAGI, per germline. The CDR3 nucleotides read TGTGCCAGCAGTTACGAATGGACTAGCGGGAACGAGCAGTACTTC. Amino acid sequence: CASSYEWTSGNEQYF.

This chain joins TRBV19 and TRBJ1-2; weak D call: TRBD1 (5 bases). CDR3 length: 14 residues. Germline V CDR1 and CDR2: LNHDA, SQIVND (reference sequence). Trimming stripped 3 bases from V and 4 bases from J, with 12 bases between. CDR3 sequence (DNA): TGTGCCAGTAGTATCTCGGGGGGAATCTATGGCTACACCTTC. Translation: CASSISGGIYGYTF.

The genes are TRBV4-2 and TRBJ2-1; 7 nucleotides line up with TRBD2. J lost 8 bases, V lost 0 bases, and 10 bases had no gene match. The CDR3 contains 16 residues. Germline lookup yields CDR1 LGHNA and CDR2 YNFKEQ. CDR3: CASSQDPGLGRDEQFF. The CDR3 DNA reads as TGTGCCAGCAGCCAAGATCCGGGTCTGGGGAGGGATGAGCAGTTCTTC.

V usage is TRBV6-5 and J usage is TRBJ2-7; possible D gene TRBD1, 6 bases. Germline V lookup: CDR1 MNHEY, CDR2 SVGAGI. The CDR3 totals 15 residues. V was shortened by 6 bases and J by 0 bases, with 15 bases between the two germline ends. This CDR3 reads CASSQTQGNSYEQYF. For the CDR3, the DNA is TGTGCCAGCAGCCAAACTCAGGGGAACTCCTACGAGCAGTACTTC.